This T cell receptor (beta chain) was found in a study of shared clonotypes between healthy human individuals. The protocol was immunoSEQ multiplex PCR, while the TCRdb copy is restricted to in-frame clones and leaves out a portion. The table includes about 700,000 clones, roughly 70% detected once. In its sample, this clone was seen a few times. The CDR3 totals 14 residues. In germline, CDR1 is SNHLY, CDR2 FYNNEI. V shed 4 bases and J 8 bases; nucleotides not matched to a gene: 5. The source material was memory CD4+ T cells sorted from blood. Subset specified: CD45RA-negative fraction. This chain links TRBV2 with TRBJ1-3; 10 positions match TRBD1. This clonotype originated in a woman aged 25 to 39 in good health. For the CDR3, the DNA is TGTGCCAGCAGTGCGGGACAGGGGTCCCACACCATATATTTT. It is translated as CASSAGQGSHTIYF.